This T cell receptor beta chain was documented in a study of shared clonotypes between healthy human individuals. General observations from the study: Between a few donors, naive CD4 clonotypes were shared at a level of roughly 5.5%. It was only blood that was sampled, and tissue repertoires likely differ. Relative to clonotypes present in all four donors, those not shared had lower generation probabilities.

The study enrolled healthy HIV-negative adults without recent acute infections or vaccinations as donors. The V gene's germline CDR1 is SNHLY and CDR2 FYNNEI. The V and J ends lost 10 bases and 0 bases respectively, with 18 bases between them. This CDR3 is built from 15 residues. Measured with immunoSEQ multiplex PCR; TCRdb has only the in-frame clones, and not every one. The table lists approximately 940,000 clones, over 75% of them singletons. This clone was picked up a small number of times. What it binds is not known. The receptor was isolated from a man aged 18 to 30 in good health. This chain links TRBV2 with TRBJ1-1, with D possibly TRBD1 on 6 matching bases. The sequenced material came from memory CD4+ T cells sorted from blood. Subset indicated: CD45RA-negative fraction. CDR3 DNA: TGTGCCACCCGAGAGAGACAGGTTATGAACACTGAAGCTTTCTTT. Its protein product is CATRERQVMNTEAFF.